This T cell receptor beta chain stems from a study of neoadjuvant anti-PD-1 for oral cavity cancer. Trimming removed 4 bases at V and 3 bases at J, with 24 bases between. CDR1 SGHRS and CDR2 YFSETQ come from the germline V gene. There are 18 residues in the CDR3. A few counts support this clone. The method was immunoSEQ multiplex PCR; TCRdb's version includes in-frame clones alone and lacks a portion of them. Of around 60,000 clones in the sample, around 85% were seen once. The sequences come from PBMCs, collected before nivolumab (anti-PD-1) treatment. This chain connects TRBV5-1 to TRBJ2-3, with D possibly matching TRBD2 (5 bases). This TCR was recovered from a person aged 40-85 years with oral cavity squamous cell carcinoma. CDR3 amino acids: CASSLGEGSGFRTDTQYF. The CDR3 DNA sequence: TGCGCCAGCAGCCTGGGAGAGGGATCAGGTTTCCGGACAGATACGCAGTATTTT.